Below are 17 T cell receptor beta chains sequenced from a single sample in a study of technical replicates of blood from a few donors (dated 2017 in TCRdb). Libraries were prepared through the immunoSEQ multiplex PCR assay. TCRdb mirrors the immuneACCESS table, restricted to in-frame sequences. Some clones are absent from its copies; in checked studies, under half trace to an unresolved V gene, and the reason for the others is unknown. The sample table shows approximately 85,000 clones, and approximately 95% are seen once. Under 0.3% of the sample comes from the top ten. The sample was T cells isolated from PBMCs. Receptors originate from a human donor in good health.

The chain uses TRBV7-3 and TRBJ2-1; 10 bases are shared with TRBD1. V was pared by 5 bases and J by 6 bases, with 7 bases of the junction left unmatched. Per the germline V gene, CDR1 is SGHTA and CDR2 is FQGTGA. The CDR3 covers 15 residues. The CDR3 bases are TGTGCCAGCAGCCAGGACAGGGGGACGTTCAATGAGCAGTTCTTC. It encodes CASSQDRGTFNEQFF.

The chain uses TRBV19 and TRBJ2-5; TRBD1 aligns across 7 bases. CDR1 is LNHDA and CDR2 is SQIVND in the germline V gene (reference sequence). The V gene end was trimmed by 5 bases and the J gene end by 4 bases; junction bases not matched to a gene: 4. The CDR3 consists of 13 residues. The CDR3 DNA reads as TGTGCCAGTAGTGGTGGGGACAGAGAGACCCAGTACTTC. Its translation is CASSGGDRETQYF.

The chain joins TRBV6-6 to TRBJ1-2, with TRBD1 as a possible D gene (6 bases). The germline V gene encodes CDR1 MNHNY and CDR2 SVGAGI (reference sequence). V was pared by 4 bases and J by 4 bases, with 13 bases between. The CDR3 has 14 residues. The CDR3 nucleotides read TGTGCCAGCAGTTCGGGGGGCTTGGGCTATGGCTACACCTTC. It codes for CASSSGGLGYGYTF.

The CDR3 here is CAISESLGGEAEAFF. CDR3 nucleotides: TGTGCCATCAGTGAGTCGTTAGGGGGCGAGGCTGAAGCTTTCTTT. The chain employs TRBV10-3 and TRBJ1-1, with TRBD1 matching 7 bases. This CDR3 contains 15 residues. V dropped 0 bases and J dropped 6; count of bases not matched to a gene: 7. Looked up from germline, CDR1 is ENHRY and CDR2 is SYGVKD.

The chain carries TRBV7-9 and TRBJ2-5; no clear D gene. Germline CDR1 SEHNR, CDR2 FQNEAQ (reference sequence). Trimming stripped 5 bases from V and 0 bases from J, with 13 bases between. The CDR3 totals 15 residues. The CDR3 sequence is CASSASTVYQETQYF. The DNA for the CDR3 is TGTGCCAGCAGCGCCTCGACTGTGTACCAAGAGACCCAGTACTTC.

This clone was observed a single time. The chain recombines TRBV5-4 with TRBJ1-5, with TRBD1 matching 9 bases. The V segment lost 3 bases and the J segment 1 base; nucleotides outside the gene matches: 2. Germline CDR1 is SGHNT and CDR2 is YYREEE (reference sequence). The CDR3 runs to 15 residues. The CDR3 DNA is TGTGCCAGCAGCTGGGGGACAGGGAGCAATCAGCCCCAGCATTTT. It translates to CASSWGTGSNQPQHF. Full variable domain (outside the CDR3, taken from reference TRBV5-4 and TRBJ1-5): ETGVTQSPTHLIKTRGQQVTLRCSSQSGHNTVSWYQQALGQGPQFIFQYYREEENGRGNFPPRFSGLQFPNYSSELNVNALELDDSALYLCASSWGTGSNQPQHFGDGTRLSIL.

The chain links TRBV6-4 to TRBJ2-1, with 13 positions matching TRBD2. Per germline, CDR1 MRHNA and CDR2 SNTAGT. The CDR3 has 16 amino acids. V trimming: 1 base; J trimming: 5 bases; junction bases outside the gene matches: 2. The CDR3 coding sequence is TGTGCCAGCAGTGACTGGGGGACTAGCGGGAACAATGAGCAGTTCTTC. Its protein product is CASSDWGTSGNNEQFF.

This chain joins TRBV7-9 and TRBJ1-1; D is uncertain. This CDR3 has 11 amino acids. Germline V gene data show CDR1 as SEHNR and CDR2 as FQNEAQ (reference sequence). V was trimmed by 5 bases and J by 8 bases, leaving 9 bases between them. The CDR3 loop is CASSPREEAFF. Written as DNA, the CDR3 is TGTGCCAGCAGCCCACGGGAAGAAGCTTTCTTT.

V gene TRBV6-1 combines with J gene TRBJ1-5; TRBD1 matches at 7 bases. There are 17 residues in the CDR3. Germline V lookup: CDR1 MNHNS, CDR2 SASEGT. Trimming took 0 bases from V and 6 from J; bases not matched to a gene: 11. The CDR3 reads CASSEATDRDGGQPQHF. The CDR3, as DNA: TGTGCCAGCAGTGAAGCCACTGACAGGGACGGAGGTCAGCCCCAGCATTTT.

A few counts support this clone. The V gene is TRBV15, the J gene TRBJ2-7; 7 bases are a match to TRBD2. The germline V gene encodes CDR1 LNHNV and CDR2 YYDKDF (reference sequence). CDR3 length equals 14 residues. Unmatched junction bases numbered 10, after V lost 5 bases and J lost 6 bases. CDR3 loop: CATSVGREGSEQYF. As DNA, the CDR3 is TGTGCCACCAGCGTAGGGAGGGAGGGCAGCGAGCAGTACTTC.

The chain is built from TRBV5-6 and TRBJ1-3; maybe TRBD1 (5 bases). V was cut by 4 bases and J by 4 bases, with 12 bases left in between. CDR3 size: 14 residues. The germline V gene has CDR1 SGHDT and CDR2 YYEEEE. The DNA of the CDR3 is TGTGCCAGCAGCCGGAGGGGCGCGGGAAACACCATATATTTT. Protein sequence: CASSRRGAGNTIYF.

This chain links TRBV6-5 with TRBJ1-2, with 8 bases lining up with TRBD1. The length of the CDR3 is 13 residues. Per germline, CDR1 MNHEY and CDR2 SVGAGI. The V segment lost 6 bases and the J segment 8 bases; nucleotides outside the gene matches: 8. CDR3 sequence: CASRTTGDRGYTF. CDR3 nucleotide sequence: TGTGCCAGCAGGACGACAGGGGATCGCGGCTACACCTTC.

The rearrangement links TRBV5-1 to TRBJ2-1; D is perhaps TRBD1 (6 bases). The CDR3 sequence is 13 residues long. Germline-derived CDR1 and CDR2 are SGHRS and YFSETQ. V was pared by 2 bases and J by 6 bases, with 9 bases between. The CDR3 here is CASSFSGVNEQFF. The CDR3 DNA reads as TGCGCCAGCAGCTTTTCAGGGGTCAATGAGCAGTTCTTC.

CDR3 protein: CASSAHRGSGNTIYF. As DNA, the CDR3 is TGTGCCAGCAGCGCCCACAGGGGGTCTGGAAACACCATATATTTT. This chain connects TRBV9 to TRBJ1-3, with TRBD1 identical over 8 bases. Germline CDR1 SGDLS, CDR2 YYNGEE. V lost 3 bases, J lost 1 base, and 3 bases stayed unmatched. CDR3 length equals 15 residues.

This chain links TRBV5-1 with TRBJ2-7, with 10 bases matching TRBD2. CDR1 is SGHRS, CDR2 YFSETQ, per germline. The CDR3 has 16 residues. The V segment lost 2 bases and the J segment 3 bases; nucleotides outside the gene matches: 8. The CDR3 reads CASSFRTSGGDYEQYF. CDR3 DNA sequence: TGCGCCAGCAGCTTTAGGACTAGCGGAGGGGACTACGAGCAGTACTTC. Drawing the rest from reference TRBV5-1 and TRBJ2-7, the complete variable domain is KAGVTQTPRYLIKTRGQQVTLSCSPISGHRSVSWYQQTPGQGLQFLFEYFSETQRNKGNFPGRFSGRQFSNSRSEMNVSTLELGDSALYLCASSFRTSGGDYEQYFGPGTRLTVT.

The CDR3 DNA reads TGTGCCACCAGCAGTGGGACACCGTCACCTCAAGCTTTCTTT. Translated, it gives CATSSGTPSPQAFF. The J gene is TRBJ1-1, the V gene TRBV15, with D maybe TRBD1 (6 bases). The germline gives CDR1 LNHNV, CDR2 YYDKDF (reference sequence). Trimming shortened V by 3 bases and J by 9 bases, and 17 bases separated the two germline ends. CDR3 length: 14 amino acids.

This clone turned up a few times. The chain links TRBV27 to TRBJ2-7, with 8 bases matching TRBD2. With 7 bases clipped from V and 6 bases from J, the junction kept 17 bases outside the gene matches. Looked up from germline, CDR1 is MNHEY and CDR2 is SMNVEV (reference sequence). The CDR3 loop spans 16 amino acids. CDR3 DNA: TGTGCCAGCACCCCTCGGGCGGGAGGAAGTATCCGCGAGCAGTACTTC. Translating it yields CASTPRAGGSIREQYF.